This T cell receptor (beta chain) came from a study of T cell clusters in autoimmune cytopenias. Turning to the study itself: Per sample, median TRB depth was approximately 47,000 reads, yielding a median around 2,400 distinct clonotypes.

Each sample's input was 250 to 300 ng genomic DNA, some 40,000 genome equivalents. The CDR3 length is 16 residues. Per the germline V gene, CDR1 is SQVTM and CDR2 is ANQGSEA. Study-level points and caveats: TRB repertoire shifts in secondary cytopenia and chronic lymphocytic leukemia mostly reflected lymphoma, not autoimmunity. Healthy donors had about 3.1-fold more exclusive TRB clusters than active autoimmune hepatitis patients.

Details on this clonotype: What it binds is not known.

TRB rearrangements were amplified by touch-down multiplex PCR with mixed TRB-A/B primers. Each CDR3 protein gets one entry in TCRdb, which reprocessed the multiplex PCR reads and gives no DNA. The repertoire table contains under 9,000 distinct CDR3 sequences. The chain combines TRBV29-1 with TRBJ1-2. Specimen: peripheral blood. The sequence was obtained from a human donor with an autoimmune cytopenia or autoimmune hepatitis (not recorded which). The CDR3: CSVEDLESGPNYGYTF.